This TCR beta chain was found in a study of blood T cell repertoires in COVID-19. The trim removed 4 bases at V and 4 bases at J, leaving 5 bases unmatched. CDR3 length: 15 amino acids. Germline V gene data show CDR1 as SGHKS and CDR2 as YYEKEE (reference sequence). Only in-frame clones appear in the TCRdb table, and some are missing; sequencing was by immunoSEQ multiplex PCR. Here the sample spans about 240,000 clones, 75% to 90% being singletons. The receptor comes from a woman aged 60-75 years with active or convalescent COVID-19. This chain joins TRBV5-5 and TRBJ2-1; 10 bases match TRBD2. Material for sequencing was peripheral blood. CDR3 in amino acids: CASSPTSGEYNEQFF. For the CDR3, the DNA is TGTGCCAGCAGCCCTACTAGCGGGGAGTACAATGAGCAGTTCTTC. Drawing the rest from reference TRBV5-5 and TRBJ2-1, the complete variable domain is DAGVTQSPTHLIKTRGQQVTLRCSPISGHKSVSWYQQVLGQGPQFIFQYYEKEERGRGNFPDRFSARQFPNYSSELNVNALLLGDSALYLCASSPTSGEYNEQFFGPGTRLTVL.